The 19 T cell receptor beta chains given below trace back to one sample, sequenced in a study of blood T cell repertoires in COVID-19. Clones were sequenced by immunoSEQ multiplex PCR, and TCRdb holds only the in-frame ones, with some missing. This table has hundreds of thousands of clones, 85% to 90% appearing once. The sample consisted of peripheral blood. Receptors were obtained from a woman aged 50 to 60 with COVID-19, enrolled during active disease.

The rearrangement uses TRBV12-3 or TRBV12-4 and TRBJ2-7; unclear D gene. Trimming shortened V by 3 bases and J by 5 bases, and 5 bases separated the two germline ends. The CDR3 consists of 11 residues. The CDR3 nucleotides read TGTGCCAGCAGTTTTGGAGACGAGCAGTACTTC. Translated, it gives CASSFGDEQYF.

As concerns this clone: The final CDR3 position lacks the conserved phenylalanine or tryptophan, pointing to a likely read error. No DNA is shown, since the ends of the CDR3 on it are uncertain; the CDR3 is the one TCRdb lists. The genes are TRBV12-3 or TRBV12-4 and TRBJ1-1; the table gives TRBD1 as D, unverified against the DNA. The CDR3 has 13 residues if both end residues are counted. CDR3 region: CASSLLAGGAEMY.

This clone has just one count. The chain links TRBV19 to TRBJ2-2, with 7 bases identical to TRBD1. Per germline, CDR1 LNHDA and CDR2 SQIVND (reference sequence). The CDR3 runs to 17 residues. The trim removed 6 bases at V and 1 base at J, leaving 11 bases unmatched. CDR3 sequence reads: CASRALPRQGNTGELFF. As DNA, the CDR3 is TGTGCCAGTAGGGCCCTTCCCAGACAGGGGAACACCGGGGAGCTGTTTTTT.

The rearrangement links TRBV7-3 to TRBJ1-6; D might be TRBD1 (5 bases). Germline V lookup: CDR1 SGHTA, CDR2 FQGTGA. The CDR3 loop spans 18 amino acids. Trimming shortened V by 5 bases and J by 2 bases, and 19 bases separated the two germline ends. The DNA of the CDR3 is TGTGCCAGCAGCATCCCCCCCGCCAGGGCCCCCTATAATTCACCCCTCCACTTT. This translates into CASSIPPARAPYNSPLHF.

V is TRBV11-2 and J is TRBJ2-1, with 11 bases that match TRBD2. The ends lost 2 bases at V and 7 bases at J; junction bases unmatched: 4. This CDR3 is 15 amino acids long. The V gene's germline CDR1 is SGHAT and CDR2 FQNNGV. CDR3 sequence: CASSLTGTSGNEQFF. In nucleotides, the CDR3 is TGTGCCAGCAGCTTAACCGGGACTAGCGGAAATGAGCAGTTCTTC.

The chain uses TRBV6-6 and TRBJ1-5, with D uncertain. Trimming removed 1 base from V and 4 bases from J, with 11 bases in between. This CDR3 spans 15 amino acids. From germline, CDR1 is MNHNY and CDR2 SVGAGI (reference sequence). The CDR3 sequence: CASSYFGGENQPQHF. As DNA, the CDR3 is TGTGCCAGCAGTTACTTCGGAGGAGAAAATCAGCCCCAGCATTTT.

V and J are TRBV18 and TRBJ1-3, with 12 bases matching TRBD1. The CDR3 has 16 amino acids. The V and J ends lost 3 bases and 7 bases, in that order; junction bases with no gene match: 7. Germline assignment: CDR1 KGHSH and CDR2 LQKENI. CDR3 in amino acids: CASSPVGQGARNTIYF. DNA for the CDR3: TGTGCCAGCTCACCTGTGGGACAGGGGGCCAGGAACACCATATATTTT. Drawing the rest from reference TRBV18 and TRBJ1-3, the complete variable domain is NAGVMQNPRHLVRRRGQEARLRCSPMKGHSHVYWYRQLPEEGLKFMVYLQKENIIDESGMPKERFSAEFPKEGPSILRIQQVVRGDSAAYFCASSPVGQGARNTIYFGEGSWLTVV.

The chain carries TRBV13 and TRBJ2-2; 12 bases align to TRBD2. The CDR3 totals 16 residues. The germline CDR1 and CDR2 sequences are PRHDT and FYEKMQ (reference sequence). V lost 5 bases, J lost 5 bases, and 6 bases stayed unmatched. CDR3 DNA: TGTGCCAGCAGCCGGACTAGCGGGGCTTGGACCGGGGAGCTGTTTTTT. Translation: CASSRTSGAWTGELFF.

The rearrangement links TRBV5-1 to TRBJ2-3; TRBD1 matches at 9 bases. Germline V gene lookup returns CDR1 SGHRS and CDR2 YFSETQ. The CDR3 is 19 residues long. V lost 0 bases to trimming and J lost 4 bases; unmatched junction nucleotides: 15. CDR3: CASSLGLIQPGQGPDTQYF. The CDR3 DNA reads TGCGCCAGCAGCTTGGGTCTAATACAACCGGGACAGGGCCCAGATACGCAGTATTTT.

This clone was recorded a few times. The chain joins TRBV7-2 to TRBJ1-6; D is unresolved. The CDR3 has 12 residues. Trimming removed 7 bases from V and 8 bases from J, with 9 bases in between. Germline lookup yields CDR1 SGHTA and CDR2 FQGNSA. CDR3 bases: TGTGCCAGCACCGAGGGTCATTCACCCCTCCACTTT. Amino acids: CASTEGHSPLHF.

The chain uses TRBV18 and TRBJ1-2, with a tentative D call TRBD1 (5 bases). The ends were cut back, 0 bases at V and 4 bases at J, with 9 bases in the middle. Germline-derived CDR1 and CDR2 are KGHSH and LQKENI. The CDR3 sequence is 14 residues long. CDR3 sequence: CASSPPGQPYGYTF. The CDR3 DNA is TGTGCCAGCTCACCACCGGGGCAGCCCTATGGCTACACCTTC.

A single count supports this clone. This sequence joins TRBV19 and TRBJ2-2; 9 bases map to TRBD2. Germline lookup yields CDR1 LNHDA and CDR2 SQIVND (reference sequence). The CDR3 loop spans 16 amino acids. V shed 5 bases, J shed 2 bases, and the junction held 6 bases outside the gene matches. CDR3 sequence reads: CASSPRTSDNTGELFF. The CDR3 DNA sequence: TGTGCCAGTAGTCCCAGGACTAGCGACAACACCGGGGAGCTGTTTTTT.

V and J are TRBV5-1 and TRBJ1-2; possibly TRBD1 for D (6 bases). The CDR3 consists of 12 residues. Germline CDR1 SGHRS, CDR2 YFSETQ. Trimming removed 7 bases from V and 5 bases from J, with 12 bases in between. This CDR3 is CASGATGYGYTF. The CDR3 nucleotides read TGCGCCAGCGGGGCAACAGGGTATGGCTACACCTTC. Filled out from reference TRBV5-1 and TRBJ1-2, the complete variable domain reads KAGVTQTPRYLIKTRGQQVTLSCSPISGHRSVSWYQQTPGQGLQFLFEYFSETQRNKGNFPGRFSGRQFSNSRSEMNVSTLELGDSALYLCASGATGYGYTFGSGTRLTVV.

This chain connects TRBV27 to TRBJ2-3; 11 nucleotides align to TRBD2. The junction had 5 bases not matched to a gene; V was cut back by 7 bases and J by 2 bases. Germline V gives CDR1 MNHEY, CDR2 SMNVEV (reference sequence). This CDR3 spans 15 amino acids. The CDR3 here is CASTLSGGATDTQYF. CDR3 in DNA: TGTGCCAGCACCCTTAGCGGGGGGGCCACAGATACGCAGTATTTT.

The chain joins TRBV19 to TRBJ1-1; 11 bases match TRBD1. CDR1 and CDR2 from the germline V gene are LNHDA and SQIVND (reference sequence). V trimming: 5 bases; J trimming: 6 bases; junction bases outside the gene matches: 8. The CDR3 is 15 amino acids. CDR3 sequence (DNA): TGTGCCAGTAGTGTCGAGTGGGACAGGGGGTCTGAAGCTTTCTTT. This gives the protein CASSVEWDRGSEAFF.

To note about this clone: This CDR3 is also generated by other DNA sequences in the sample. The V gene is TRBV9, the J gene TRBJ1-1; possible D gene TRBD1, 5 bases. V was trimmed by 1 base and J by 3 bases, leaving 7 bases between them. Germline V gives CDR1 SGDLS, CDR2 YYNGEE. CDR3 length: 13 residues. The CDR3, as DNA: TGTGCCAGCAGCGTACAAGGGGACACTGAAGCTTTCTTT. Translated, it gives CASSVQGDTEAFF.

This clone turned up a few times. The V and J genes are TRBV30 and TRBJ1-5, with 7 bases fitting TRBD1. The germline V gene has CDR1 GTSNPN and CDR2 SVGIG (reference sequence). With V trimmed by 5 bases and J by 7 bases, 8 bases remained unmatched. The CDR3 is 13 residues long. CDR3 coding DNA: TGTGCCTGGGCTAGTGCAGGGGGACAGCCCCAGCATTTT. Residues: CAWASAGGQPQHF.

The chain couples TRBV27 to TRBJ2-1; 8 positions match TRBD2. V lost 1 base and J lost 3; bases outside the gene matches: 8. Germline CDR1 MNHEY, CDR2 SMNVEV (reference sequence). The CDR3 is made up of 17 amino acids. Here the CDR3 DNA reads TGTGCCAGCAGTTTATGGGGGGGCCTAGCGGGCTACAATGAGCAGTTCTTC. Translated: CASSLWGGLAGYNEQFF.

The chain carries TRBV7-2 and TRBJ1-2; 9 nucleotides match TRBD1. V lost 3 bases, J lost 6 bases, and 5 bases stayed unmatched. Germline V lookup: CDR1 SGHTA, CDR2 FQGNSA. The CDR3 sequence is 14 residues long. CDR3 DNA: TGTGCCAGCAGCTTCCCCGGGACAGGGCATGGCTACACCTTC. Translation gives CASSFPGTGHGYTF.